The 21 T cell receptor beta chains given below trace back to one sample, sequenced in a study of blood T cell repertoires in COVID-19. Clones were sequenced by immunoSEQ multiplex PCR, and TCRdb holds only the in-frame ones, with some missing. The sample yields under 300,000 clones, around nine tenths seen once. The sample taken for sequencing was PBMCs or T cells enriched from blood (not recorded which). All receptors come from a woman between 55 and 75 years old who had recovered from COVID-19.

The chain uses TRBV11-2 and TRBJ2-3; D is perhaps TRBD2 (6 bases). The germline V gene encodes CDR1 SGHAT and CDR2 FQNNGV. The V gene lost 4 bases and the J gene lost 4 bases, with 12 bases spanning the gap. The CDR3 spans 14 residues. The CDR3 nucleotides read TGTGCCAGCAGCTCGACTAGTAGGGCAGATACGCAGTATTTT. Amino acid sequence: CASSSTSRADTQYF.

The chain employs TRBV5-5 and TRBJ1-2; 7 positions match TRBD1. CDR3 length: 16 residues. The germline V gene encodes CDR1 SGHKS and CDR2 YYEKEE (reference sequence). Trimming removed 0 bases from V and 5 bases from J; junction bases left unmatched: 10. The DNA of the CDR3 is TGTGCCAGCAGCTTGGAATTTGGGGACAGTTTATATGGCTACACCTTC. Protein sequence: CASSLEFGDSLYGYTF.

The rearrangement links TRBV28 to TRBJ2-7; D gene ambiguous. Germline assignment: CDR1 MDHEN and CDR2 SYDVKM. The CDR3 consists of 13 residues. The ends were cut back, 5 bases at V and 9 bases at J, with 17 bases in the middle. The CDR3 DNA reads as TGTGCCAGCAGTCCACAGTCGACATCGGTGCAGTACTTC. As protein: CASSPQSTSVQYF.

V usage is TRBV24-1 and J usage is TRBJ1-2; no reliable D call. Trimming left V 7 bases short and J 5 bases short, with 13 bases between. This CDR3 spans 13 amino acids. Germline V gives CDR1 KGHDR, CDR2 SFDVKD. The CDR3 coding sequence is TGTGCCACCAGGCCCCGGGCGGGGTATGGCTACACCTTC. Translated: CATRPRAGYGYTF.

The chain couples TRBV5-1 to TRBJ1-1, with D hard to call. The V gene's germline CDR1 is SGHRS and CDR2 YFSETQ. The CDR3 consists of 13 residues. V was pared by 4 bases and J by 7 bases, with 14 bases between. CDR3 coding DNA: TGCGCCAGCAGCGCGGGAGACGGAGTTGAAGCTTTCTTT. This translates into CASSAGDGVEAFF.

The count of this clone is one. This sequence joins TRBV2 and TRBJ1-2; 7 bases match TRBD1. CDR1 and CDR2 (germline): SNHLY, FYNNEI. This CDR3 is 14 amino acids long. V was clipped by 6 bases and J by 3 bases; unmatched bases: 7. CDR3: CASRTGTDYYGYTF. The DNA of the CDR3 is TGTGCCAGCAGAACAGGGACAGACTACTATGGCTACACCTTC.

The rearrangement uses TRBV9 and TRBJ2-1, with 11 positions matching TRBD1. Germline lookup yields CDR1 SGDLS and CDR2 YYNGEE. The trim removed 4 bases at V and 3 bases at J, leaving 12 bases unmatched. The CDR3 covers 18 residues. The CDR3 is CASSIQGQGVFRYNEQFF. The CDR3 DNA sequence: TGTGCCAGCAGCATCCAGGGACAGGGGGTCTTCCGCTACAATGAGCAGTTCTTC.

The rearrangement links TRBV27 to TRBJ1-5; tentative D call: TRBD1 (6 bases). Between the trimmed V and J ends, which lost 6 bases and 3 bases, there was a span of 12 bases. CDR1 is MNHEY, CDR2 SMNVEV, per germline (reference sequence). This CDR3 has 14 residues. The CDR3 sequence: CASSDRFLNQPQHF. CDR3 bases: TGTGCCAGCAGCGACAGGTTTCTCAATCAGCCCCAGCATTTT.

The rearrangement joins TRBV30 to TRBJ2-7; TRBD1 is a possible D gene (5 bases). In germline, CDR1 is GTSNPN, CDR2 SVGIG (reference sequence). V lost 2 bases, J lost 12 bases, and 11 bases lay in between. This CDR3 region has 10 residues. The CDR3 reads CAWSSQALYF. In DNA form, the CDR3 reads TGTGCCTGGAGTTCACAGGCCCTGTACTTC.

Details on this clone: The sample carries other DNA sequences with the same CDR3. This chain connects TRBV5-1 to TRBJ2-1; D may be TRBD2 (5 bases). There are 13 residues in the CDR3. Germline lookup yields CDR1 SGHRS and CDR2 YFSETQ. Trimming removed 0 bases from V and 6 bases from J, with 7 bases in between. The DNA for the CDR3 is TGCGCCAGCAGCTTGGTGGAGGCCAATGAGCAGTTCTTC. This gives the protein CASSLVEANEQFF.

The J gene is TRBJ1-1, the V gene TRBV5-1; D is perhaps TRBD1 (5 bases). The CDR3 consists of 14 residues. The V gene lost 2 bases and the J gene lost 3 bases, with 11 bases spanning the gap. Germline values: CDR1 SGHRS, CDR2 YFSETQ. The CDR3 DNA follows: TGCGCCAGCAGCTTCGGGACTACGGACACTGAAGCTTTCTTT. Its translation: CASSFGTTDTEAFF. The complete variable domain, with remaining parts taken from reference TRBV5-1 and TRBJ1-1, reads KAGVTQTPRYLIKTRGQQVTLSCSPISGHRSVSWYQQTPGQGLQFLFEYFSETQRNKGNFPGRFSGRQFSNSRSEMNVSTLELGDSALYLCASSFGTTDTEAFFGQGTRLTVV.

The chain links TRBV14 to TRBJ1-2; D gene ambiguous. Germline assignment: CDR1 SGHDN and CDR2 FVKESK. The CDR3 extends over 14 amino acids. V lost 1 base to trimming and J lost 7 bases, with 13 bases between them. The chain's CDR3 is CASSQVGLGGGYTF. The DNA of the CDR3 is TGTGCCAGCAGCCAAGTTGGACTCGGCGGTGGCTACACCTTC.

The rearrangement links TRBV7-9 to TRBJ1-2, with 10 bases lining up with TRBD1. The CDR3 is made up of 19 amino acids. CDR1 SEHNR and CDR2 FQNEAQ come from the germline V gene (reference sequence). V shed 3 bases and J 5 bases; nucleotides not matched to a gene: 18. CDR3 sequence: CASSFSTGGKPPNLYGYTF. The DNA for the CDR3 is TGTGCCAGCAGCTTTTCGACAGGGGGCAAACCCCCGAACCTTTATGGCTACACCTTC.

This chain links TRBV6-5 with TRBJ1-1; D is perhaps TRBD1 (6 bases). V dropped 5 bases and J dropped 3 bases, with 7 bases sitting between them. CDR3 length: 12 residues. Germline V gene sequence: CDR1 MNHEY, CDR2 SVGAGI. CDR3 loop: CASSKGDTEAFF. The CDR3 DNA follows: TGTGCCAGCAGTAAGGGGGACACTGAAGCTTTCTTT.

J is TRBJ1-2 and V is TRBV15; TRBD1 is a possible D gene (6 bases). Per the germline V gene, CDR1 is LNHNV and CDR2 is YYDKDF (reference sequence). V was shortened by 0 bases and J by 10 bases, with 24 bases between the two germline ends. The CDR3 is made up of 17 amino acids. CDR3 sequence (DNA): TGTGCCACCAGCAGAGATCCTCCCGGGCAGGGGTACTCTCTCTACACCTTC. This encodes CATSRDPPGQGYSLYTF.

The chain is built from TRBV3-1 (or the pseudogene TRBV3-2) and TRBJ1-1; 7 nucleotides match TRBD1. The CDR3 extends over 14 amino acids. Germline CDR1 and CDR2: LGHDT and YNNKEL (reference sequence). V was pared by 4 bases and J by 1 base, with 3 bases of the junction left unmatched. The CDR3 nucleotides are TGTGCCAGCAGCCTAGGGGGCCCGAACACTGAAGCTTTCTTT. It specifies CASSLGGPNTEAFF.

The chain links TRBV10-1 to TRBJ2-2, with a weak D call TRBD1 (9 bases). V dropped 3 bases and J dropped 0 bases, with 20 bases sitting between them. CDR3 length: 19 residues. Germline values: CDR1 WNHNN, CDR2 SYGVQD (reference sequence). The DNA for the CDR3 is TGCGCCAGCAGTGAAACAGGGGGCGCAGCGGGGGCGAACACCGGGGAGCTGTTTTTT. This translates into CASSETGGAAGANTGELFF.

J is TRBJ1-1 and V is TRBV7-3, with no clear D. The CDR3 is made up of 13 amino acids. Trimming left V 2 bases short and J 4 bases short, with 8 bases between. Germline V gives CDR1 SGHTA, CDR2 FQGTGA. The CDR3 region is CASSLSVSTEAFF. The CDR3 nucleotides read TGTGCCAGCAGCTTATCCGTGTCCACTGAAGCTTTCTTT.

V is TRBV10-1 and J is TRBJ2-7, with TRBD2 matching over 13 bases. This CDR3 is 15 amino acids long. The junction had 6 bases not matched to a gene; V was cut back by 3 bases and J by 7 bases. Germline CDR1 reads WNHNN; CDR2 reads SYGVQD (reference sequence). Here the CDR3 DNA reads TGCGCCAGCAGTGACCTGGGACTAGCGGGAAATGAGCAGTACTTC. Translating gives CASSDLGLAGNEQYF.

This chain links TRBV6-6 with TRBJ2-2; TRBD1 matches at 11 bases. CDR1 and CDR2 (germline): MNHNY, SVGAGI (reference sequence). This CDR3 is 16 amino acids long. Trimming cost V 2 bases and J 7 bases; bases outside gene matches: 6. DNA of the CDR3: TGTGCCAGCAGTTACCCGGACAGGGGGCTTGGCGGGGAGCTGTTTTTT. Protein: CASSYPDRGLGGELFF.

CDR3 in DNA: TGTGCCAGCAGCCCGTGGCAGGGGCCGGATGAAAAACTGTTTTTT. Protein sequence: CASSPWQGPDEKLFF. This sequence joins TRBV7-9 and TRBJ1-4; weak D call: TRBD1 (6 bases). Trimming cost V 5 bases and J 6 bases, with 16 bases left between them. Germline CDR1 SEHNR, CDR2 FQNEAQ (reference sequence). This CDR3 has 15 amino acids.